The T cell receptor beta chain under discussion was sequenced for a study of shared clonotypes between healthy human individuals. In the naive CD8 group, cells lacked CD45RO and were positively selected for CCR7, so terminally differentiated effector memory CD45RA+ cells were left out. Study findings and constraints: Relative to clonotypes present in all four donors, those not shared had lower generation probabilities. What naive subsets generally showed was a larger estimated richness than memory subsets showed. Some naive CD4 clonotypes, 4.5% to 5.5%, turned up in common across four donors.

Concerning this clone itself: Its specificity is unknown.

CDR3 size: 14 residues. Looked up from germline, CDR1 is SGDLS and CDR2 is YYNGEE. Trimming at V came to 4 bases and at J to 3 bases, leaving 5 bases not matched to a gene. Assay used: immunoSEQ multiplex PCR; TCRdb lists only in-frame clones, some missing. The table has nearly 2 million clones, approximately 94% seen once. This receptor was obtained from a man between 18 and 29 years old in good health. The rearrangement joins TRBV9 to TRBJ2-3; 7 positions match TRBD1. The sample consisted of naive CD8+ T cells sorted from blood. CDR3: CASSQTGQTDTQYF. DNA for the CDR3: TGTGCCAGCAGCCAAACGGGACAGACAGATACGCAGTATTTT.